Below are 7 T cell receptor beta chains sequenced from a single sample in a study of early T cells in non-severe SARS-CoV-2 infection. TCRdb ran MiXCR on the 5' RACE reads and lists one entry per CDR3 protein. This sample has about 36,000 distinct CDR3 sequences, with approximately 8.9% found just once. The sample comprised whole blood. The receptor source for this set is an adult who was a healthcare worker with PCR-confirmed SARS-CoV-2 infection or an uninfected control (not recorded which).

In its sample, this clonotype was seen many times. The V and J genes are TRBV15 and TRBJ2-7; 7 bases are a match to TRBD1. CDR3 size: 14 residues. The germline gives CDR1 LNHNV, CDR2 YYDKDF (reference sequence). The V gene end was trimmed by 8 bases and the J gene end by 3 bases; junction bases not matched to a gene: 10. CDR3 protein: CATGRDRINYEQYF. The DNA of the CDR3 is TGTGCCACCGGAAGGGACAGAATAAACTACGAGCAGTACTTC.

There are a few counts of this clonotype. The V gene is TRBV29-1, the J gene TRBJ2-5; the match to TRBD2 covers 7 bases. CDR1 is SQVTM and CDR2 is ANQGSEA in the germline V gene. This CDR3 has 14 residues. Trimming removed 5 bases from V and 1 base from J; junction bases left unmatched: 7. The CDR3 bases are TGCAGCGTTCCCCACGGGAGGTGCCAAGAGACCCAGTACTTC. Protein product: CSVPHGRCQETQYF.

This clonotype showed up many times. The chain carries TRBV27 and TRBJ1-4, with D hard to call. V was pared by 0 bases and J by 10 bases, with 15 bases between. CDR1 is MNHEY, CDR2 SMNVEV, per germline (reference sequence). The CDR3 runs to 15 residues. The CDR3 protein is CASSLSAGFEGKLFF. The CDR3 DNA sequence: TGTGCCAGCAGTTTATCGGCCGGCTTCGAAGGAAAACTGTTTTTT.

The chain uses TRBV29-1 and TRBJ1-2; D is unresolved. This CDR3 region has 12 residues. Trimming removed 2 bases at V and 8 bases at J, with 12 bases between. The germline V gene has CDR1 SQVTM and CDR2 ANQGSEA. DNA of the CDR3: TGCAGCGTTGAACCCCGAGACCGGGGCTACACCTTC. Translation: CSVEPRDRGYTF.

This clonotype was counted ten times or more. The chain links TRBV7-2 to TRBJ1-1; no clear D gene. V lost 2 bases, J lost 2 bases, and 15 bases lay in between. Germline V gene sequence: CDR1 SGHTA, CDR2 FQGNSA. The CDR3 has 16 amino acids. CDR3 loop: CASSLSSRHSNTEAFF. The CDR3 DNA reads TGTGCCAGCAGCTTATCCTCTCGACATTCTAACACTGAAGCTTTCTTT.

J is TRBJ2-1 and V is TRBV6-2 or TRBV6-3, with D uncertain. Germline values: CDR1 MNHEY, CDR2 SVGEGT. With 11 bases removed from V and 1 base from J, the gap between germline ends came to 12 bases. This CDR3 is built from 13 residues. The CDR3 spells CAGGNRSYNEQFF. DNA of the CDR3: TGTGCCGGCGGAAATCGGTCCTACAATGAGCAGTTCTTC.

This clonotype was found many times. The V and J genes are TRBV5-4 and TRBJ2-1, with D perhaps matching TRBD1 or TRBD2 (5 bases each). The CDR3 loop spans 12 amino acids. Germline CDR1 is SGHNT and CDR2 is YYREEE (reference sequence). V was pared by 4 bases and J by 9 bases, with 11 bases between. CDR3 sequence: CASSTQGPEQFF. CDR3 DNA sequence: TGTGCCAGCAGCACTCAGGGACCTGAGCAGTTCTTC.